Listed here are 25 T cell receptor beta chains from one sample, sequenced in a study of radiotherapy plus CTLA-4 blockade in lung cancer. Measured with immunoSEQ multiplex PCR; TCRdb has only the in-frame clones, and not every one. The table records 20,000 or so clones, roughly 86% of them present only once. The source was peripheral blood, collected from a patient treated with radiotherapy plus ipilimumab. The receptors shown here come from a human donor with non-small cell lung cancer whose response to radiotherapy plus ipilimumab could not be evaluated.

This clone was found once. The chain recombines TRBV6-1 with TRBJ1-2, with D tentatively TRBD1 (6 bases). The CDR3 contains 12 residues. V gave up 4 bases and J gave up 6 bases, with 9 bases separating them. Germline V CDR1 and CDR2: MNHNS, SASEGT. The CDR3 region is CASSAGHDGYTF. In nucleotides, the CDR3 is TGTGCCAGCAGTGCGGGACATGATGGCTACACCTTC.

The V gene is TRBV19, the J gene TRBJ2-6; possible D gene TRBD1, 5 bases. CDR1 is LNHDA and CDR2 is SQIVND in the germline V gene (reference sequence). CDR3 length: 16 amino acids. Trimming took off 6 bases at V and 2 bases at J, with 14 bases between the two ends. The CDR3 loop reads CASSQAPRAGANVLTF. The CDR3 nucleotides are TGTGCCAGTAGCCAAGCCCCCAGGGCTGGGGCCAACGTCCTGACTTTC.

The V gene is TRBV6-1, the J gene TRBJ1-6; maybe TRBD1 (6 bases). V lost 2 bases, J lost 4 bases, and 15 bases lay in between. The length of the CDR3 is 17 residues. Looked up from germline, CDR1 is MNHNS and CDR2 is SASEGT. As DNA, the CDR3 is TGTGCCAGCAGTGAAAGGGGAGCTAGGGGGTATAATTCACCCCTCCACTTT. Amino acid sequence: CASSERGARGYNSPLHF.

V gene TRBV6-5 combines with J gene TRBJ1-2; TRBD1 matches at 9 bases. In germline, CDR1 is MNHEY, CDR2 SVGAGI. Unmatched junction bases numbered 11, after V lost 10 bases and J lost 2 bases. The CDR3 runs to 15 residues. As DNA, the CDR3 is TGTGCCACCCGGGACAGGGAATACAACAACTATGGCTACACCTTC. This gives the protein CATRDREYNNYGYTF.

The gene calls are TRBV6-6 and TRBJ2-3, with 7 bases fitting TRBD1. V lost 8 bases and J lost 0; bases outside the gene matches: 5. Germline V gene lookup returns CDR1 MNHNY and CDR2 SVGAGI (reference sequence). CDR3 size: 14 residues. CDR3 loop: CASHRDSSTDTQYF. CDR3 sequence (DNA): TGTGCCAGCCACCGGGACAGTAGCACAGATACGCAGTATTTT.

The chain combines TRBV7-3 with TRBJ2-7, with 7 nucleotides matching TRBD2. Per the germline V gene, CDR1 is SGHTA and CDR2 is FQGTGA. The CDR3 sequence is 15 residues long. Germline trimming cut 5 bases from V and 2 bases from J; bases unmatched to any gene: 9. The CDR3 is CASSPRTGGTYEQYF. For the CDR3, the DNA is TGTGCCAGCAGCCCCCGGACCGGGGGGACCTACGAGCAGTACTTC. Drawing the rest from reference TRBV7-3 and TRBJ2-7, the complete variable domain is GAGVSQTPSNKVTEKGKYVELRCDPISGHTALYWYRQSLGQGPEFLIYFQGTGAADDSGLPNDRFFAVRPEGSVSTLKIQRTERGDSAVYLCASSPRTGGTYEQYFGPGTRLTVT.

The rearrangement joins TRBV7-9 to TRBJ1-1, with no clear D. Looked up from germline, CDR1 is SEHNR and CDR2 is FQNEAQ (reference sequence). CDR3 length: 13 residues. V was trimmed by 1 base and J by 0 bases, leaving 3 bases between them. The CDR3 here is CASSLDMNTEAFF. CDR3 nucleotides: TGTGCCAGCAGCTTAGACATGAACACTGAAGCTTTCTTT.

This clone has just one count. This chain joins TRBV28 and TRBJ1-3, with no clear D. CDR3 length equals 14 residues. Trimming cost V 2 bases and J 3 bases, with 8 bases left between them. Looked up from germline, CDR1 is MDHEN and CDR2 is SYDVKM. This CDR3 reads CASSLGQVGNTIYF. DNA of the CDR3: TGTGCCAGCAGTTTAGGCCAGGTTGGAAACACCATATATTTT.

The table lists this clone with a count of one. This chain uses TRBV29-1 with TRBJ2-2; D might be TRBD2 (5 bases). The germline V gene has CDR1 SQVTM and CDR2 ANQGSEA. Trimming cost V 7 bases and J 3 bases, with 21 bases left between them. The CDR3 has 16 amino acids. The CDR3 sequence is CSADGGSRRDTGELFF. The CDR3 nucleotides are TGCAGCGCCGACGGCGGGTCCCGACGGGACACCGGGGAGCTGTTTTTT.

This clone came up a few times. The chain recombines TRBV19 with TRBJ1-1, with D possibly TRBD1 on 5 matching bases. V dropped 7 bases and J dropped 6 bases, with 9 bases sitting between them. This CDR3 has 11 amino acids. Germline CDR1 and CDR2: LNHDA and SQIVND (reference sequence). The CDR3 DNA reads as TGTGCCAGTACCCACAGGCCTGAAGCTTTCTTT. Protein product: CASTHRPEAFF.

The CDR3 DNA is TGTGCCAGCAGTGGCTCAAGGGGGACCCAGTACTTC. Residues: CASSGSRGTQYF. The chain recombines TRBV6-5 with TRBJ2-5; D might be TRBD1 (5 bases). The V and J ends lost 5 bases and 7 bases respectively, with 11 bases between them. The germline gives CDR1 MNHEY, CDR2 SVGAGI. This CDR3 comprises 12 residues.

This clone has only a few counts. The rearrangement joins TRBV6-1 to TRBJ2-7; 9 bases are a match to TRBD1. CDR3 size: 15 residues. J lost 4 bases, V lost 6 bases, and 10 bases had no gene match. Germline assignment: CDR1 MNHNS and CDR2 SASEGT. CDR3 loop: CASRAKVGQGYEQYF. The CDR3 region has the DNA TGTGCCAGCAGGGCCAAGGTGGGACAGGGATACGAGCAGTACTTC.

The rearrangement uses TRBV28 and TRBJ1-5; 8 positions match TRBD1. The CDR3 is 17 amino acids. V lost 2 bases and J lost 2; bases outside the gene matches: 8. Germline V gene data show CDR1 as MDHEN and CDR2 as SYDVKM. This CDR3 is CASSLVRQGARNQPQHF. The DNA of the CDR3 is TGTGCCAGCAGTTTAGTCCGGCAGGGGGCTCGCAATCAGCCCCAGCATTTT.

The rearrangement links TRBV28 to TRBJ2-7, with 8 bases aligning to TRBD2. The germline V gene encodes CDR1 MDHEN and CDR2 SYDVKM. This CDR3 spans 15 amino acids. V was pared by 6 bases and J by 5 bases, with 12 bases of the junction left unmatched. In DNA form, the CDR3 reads TGTGCCAGCAGCCCCCAAGGGACCGGGGGGGACGAGCAGTACTTC. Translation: CASSPQGTGGDEQYF.

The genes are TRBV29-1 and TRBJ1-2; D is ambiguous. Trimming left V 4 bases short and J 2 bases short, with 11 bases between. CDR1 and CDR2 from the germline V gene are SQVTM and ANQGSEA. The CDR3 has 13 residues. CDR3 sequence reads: CSVGAGLNYGYTF. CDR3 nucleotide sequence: TGCAGCGTTGGCGCAGGTCTCAACTATGGCTACACCTTC.

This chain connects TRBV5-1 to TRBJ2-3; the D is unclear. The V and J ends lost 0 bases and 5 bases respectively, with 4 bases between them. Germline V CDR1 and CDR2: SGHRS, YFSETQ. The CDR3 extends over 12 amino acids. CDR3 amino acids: CASSLAIDTQYF. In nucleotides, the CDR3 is TGCGCCAGCAGCTTGGCTATAGATACGCAGTATTTT. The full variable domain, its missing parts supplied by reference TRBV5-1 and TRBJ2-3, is KAGVTQTPRYLIKTRGQQVTLSCSPISGHRSVSWYQQTPGQGLQFLFEYFSETQRNKGNFPGRFSGRQFSNSRSEMNVSTLELGDSALYLCASSLAIDTQYFGPGTRLTVL.

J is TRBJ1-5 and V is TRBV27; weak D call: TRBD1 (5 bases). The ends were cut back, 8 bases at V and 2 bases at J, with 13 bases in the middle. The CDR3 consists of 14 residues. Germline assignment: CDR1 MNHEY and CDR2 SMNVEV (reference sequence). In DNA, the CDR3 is TGTGCCAGCCGATACGGGGGGGGCAATCAGCCCCAGCATTTT. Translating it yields CASRYGGGNQPQHF.

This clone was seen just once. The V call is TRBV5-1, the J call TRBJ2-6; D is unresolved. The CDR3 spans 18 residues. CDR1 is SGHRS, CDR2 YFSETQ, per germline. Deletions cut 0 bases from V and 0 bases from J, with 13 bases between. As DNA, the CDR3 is TGCGCCAGCAGCTTGGAACCCTTGAGCCACTCTGGGGCCAACGTCCTGACTTTC. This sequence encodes CASSLEPLSHSGANVLTF.

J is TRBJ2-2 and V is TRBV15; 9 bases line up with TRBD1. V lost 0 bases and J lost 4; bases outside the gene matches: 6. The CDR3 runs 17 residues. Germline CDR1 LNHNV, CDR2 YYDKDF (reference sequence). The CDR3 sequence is CATSRESLTGGTGELFF. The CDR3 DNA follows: TGTGCCACCAGCAGAGAGAGTTTGACAGGGGGCACCGGGGAGCTGTTTTTT. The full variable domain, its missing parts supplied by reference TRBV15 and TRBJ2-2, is DAMVIQNPRYQVTQFGKPVTLSCSQTLNHNVMYWYQQKSSQAPKLLFHYYDKDFNNEADTPDNFQSRRPNTSFCFLDIRSPGLGDTAMYLCATSRESLTGGTGELFFGEGSRLTVL.

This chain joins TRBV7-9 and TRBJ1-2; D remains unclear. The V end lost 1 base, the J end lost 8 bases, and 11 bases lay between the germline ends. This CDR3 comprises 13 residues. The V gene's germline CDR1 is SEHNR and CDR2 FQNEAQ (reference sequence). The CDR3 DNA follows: TGTGCCAGCAGCTTAGGGGTAAGCGGCGGCTACACCTTC. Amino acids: CASSLGVSGGYTF.

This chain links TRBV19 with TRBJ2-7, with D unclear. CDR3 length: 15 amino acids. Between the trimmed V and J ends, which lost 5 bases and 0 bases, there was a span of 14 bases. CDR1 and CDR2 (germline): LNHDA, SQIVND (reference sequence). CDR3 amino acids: CASSPRGRSSYEQYF. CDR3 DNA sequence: TGTGCCAGTAGTCCCCGTGGTAGGAGCTCCTACGAGCAGTACTTC.

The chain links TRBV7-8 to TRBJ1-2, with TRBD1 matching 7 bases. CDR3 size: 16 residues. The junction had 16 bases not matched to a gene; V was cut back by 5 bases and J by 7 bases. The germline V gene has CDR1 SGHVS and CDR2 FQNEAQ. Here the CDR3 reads CASSPALGRQGRGYTF. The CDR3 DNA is TGTGCCAGCAGCCCAGCTTTAGGTCGACAGGGACGTGGCTACACCTTC.

CDR3 amino acids: CATGVNTGELFF. The CDR3 DNA reads as TGTGCCACAGGGGTGAACACCGGGGAGCTGTTTTTT. V usage is TRBV18 and J usage is TRBJ2-2; weak D call: TRBD1 (6 bases). Germline assignment: CDR1 KGHSH and CDR2 LQKENI. V was trimmed by 10 bases and J by 1 base, leaving 7 bases between them. The CDR3 runs to 12 residues.

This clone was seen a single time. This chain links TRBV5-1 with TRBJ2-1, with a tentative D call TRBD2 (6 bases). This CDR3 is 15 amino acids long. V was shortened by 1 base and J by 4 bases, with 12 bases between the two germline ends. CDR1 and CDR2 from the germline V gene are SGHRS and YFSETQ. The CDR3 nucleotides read TGCGCCAGCAGCTTGACGGGAGAGGGTTACAATGAGCAGTTCTTC. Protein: CASSLTGEGYNEQFF. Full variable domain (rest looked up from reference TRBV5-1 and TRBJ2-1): KAGVTQTPRYLIKTRGQQVTLSCSPISGHRSVSWYQQTPGQGLQFLFEYFSETQRNKGNFPGRFSGRQFSNSRSEMNVSTLELGDSALYLCASSLTGEGYNEQFFGPGTRLTVL.

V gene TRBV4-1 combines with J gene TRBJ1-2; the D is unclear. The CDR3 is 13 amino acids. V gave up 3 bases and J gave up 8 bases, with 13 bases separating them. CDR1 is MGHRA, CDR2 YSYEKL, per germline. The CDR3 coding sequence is TGCGCCAGCAGCCAGCGGGGTACGAGCGGCTACACCTTC. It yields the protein CASSQRGTSGYTF.